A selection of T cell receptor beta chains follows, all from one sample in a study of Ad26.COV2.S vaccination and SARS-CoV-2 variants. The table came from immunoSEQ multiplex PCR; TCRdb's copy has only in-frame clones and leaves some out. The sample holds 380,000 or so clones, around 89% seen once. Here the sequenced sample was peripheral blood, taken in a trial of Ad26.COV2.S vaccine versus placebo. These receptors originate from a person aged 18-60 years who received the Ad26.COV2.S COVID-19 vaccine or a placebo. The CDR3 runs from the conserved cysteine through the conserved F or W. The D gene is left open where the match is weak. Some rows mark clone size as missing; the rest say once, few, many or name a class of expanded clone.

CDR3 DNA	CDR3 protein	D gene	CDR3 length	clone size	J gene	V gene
TGTGCCAGCACACCTGCGAGCAGAACTATAGAGACCCAGTACTTC	CASTPASRTIETQYF	-	15	once	TRBJ2-5	TRBV18
TGTGCCAGCAGCGCGAAGGGGCTCGAGGGCGCAAAACTGTTTTTT	CASSAKGLEGAKLFF	-	15	few	TRBJ1-4	TRBV7-9
TGTGCTAGTGGCTACCCCCCTCTAGCTCACGAACGGAATGAGCAGTTCTTC	CASGYPPLAHERNEQFF	-	17	-	TRBJ2-1	TRBV12-5
TGTGCCAGCAGCGCCGCCCCGGGCACCGGGGAGCTGTTTTTT	CASSAAPGTGELFF	-	14	-	TRBJ2-2	TRBV9
TGTGCCAGCAGCTTAGTATCGGGGTCCTACGAGCAGTACTTC	CASSLVSGSYEQYF	-	14	-	TRBJ2-7	TRBV7-2
TGTGCCACCCATGTCCCGAGTAGCGGGATCTACGAGCAGTACTTC	CATHVPSSGIYEQYF	TRBD2	15	-	TRBJ2-7	TRBV6-5
TGTGCCAGCAGTCCCAGGGGTGCTGAAGCTTTCTTT	CASSPRGAEAFF	-	12	-	TRBJ1-1	TRBV27
TGTGCCAGCAGCTTGGTTAGTGCAGGGAACTACGAGCAGTACTTC	CASSLVSAGNYEQYF	-	15	-	TRBJ2-7	TRBV5-6
TGCGCCAGCAGCCAAGGTGATACGACAAGAGCGATCTATGGCTACACCTTC	CASSQGDTTRAIYGYTF	-	17	-	TRBJ1-2	TRBV4-1
TGTGCCAGCAGTTTCCGCGGACTAGCGGGGTCAGATACGCAGTATTTT	CASSFRGLAGSDTQYF	TRBD2	16	-	TRBJ2-3	TRBV27
TGTGCCAGCAGCCAAGATTTTAATATGGGGGGCTACACCTTC	CASSQDFNMGGYTF	-	14	once	TRBJ1-2	TRBV3-1/TRBV3-2
TGTGCCAGCACCCCAGTGGCTAATGAAAAACTGTTTTTT	CASTPVANEKLFF	-	13	-	TRBJ1-4	TRBV6-5
TGTGCCAGCAGTCAACCCGGGGACAGGGGATCTCAGCCCCAGCATTTT	CASSQPGDRGSQPQHF	TRBD1	16	-	TRBJ1-5	TRBV28
TGTGCCAGCAGCGCACAACCTGGACACCCCACAGATACGCAGTATTTT	CASSAQPGHPTDTQYF	-	16	-	TRBJ2-3	TRBV9
TGTGCCAGCATTGGGGACAGGGGAAGCTATGGCTACACCTTC	CASIGDRGSYGYTF	TRBD1	14	many	TRBJ1-2	TRBV2
TGCGCCAGCAGCCAAGAGGGCAGGAGCACTGAAGCTTTCTTT	CASSQEGRSTEAFF	-	14	-	TRBJ1-1	TRBV4-1
TGTGCCAGCAGGGGAGACAGGGGGCAAGAGACCCAGTACTTC	CASRGDRGQETQYF	TRBD1	14	once	TRBJ2-5	TRBV2
TGTGCCAGCGGATATCGAAGACAGGCGGTTGAAAAACTGTTTTTT	CASGYRRQAVEKLFF	-	15	-	TRBJ1-4	TRBV28
TGTGCCAGCAGCCCCCGTAATAATCAGGGGAAGGGTGAGCAGTTCTTC	CASSPRNNQGKGEQFF	-	16	-	TRBJ2-1	TRBV2
TGTGCCAGCAGCTTATTGTCGGCAAAGCAAGAGACCCAGTACTTC	CASSLLSAKQETQYF	-	15	-	TRBJ2-5	TRBV7-8
TGTGCCAGCAAAACTAGCGGGAGGAACTACAATGAGCAGTTCTTC	CASKTSGRNYNEQFF	TRBD2	15	-	TRBJ2-1	TRBV6-5